These T cell receptor beta chains were read from a single sample in a study of vaccination and CD4 T cells after COVID-19. These receptors are not linked to any known antigen. Using its own MiXCR run on the PCR reads, TCRdb lists one record per CDR3 protein. This table holds approximately 9,600 distinct CDR3 sequences, around 48% found once. Sequenced input: CD4+ T cells from blood, cultured in vitro. The receptors were sampled from a human donor in good health. The CDR3 runs from the conserved cysteine through the conserved F or W. The D gene is left open where the match is weak. The listing skips clone size in some rows; elsewhere it reads once, few, many or a size class.

D gene: TRBD2; clone size: .; CDR3 length: 15; V gene: TRBV7-9; J gene: TRBJ2-7; CDR3 protein: CASSQGLAGPHEQYF; CDR3 DNA: TGTGCCAGCAGCCAGGGACTAGCGGGGCCCCACGAGCAGTACTTC
D gene: .; clone size: few; CDR3 length: 15; V gene: TRBV10-1; J gene: TRBJ1-3; CDR3 protein: CASSESAEGGNTIYF; CDR3 DNA: TGCGCCAGCAGTGAGTCAGCGGAGGGTGGAAACACCATATATTTT
D gene: TRBD1; clone size: few; CDR3 length: 15; V gene: TRBV19; J gene: TRBJ1-5; CDR3 protein: CASSSTGGSSQPQHF; CDR3 DNA: TGTGCCAGTAGCTCGACAGGGGGCAGTTCCCAGCCCCAGCATTTT
D gene: .; clone size: .; CDR3 length: 12; V gene: TRBV12-3/TRBV12-4; J gene: TRBJ1-1; CDR3 protein: CASSYTNTEAFF; CDR3 DNA: TGTGCCAGCAGTTACACGAACACTGAAGCTTTCTTT
D gene: .; clone size: .; CDR3 length: 15; V gene: TRBV19; J gene: TRBJ1-5; CDR3 protein: CASSILGALREPQHF; CDR3 DNA: TGTGCCAGTAGTATACTGGGGGCCTTAAGGGAGCCCCAGCATTTT
D gene: TRBD1; clone size: .; CDR3 length: 16; V gene: TRBV6-4; J gene: TRBJ2-2; CDR3 protein: CASSKQGAADTGELFF; CDR3 DNA: TGTGCCAGCAGTAAACAGGGGGCGGCGGACACCGGGGAGCTGTTTTTT
D gene: .; clone size: .; CDR3 length: 16; V gene: TRBV9; J gene: TRBJ1-1; CDR3 protein: CASSGGGPGAGTEAFF; CDR3 DNA: TGTGCCAGCAGCGGAGGAGGTCCAGGGGCTGGCACTGAAGCCTTCTTT
D gene: TRBD1; clone size: few; CDR3 length: 14; V gene: TRBV6-2/TRBV6-3; J gene: TRBJ2-7; CDR3 protein: CASSSVDRVYEQYF; CDR3 DNA: TGTGCCAGCAGCTCAGTTGACAGGGTCTACGAGCAGTACTTC
D gene: .; clone size: once; CDR3 length: 14; V gene: TRBV6-1; J gene: TRBJ1-5; CDR3 protein: CASSNPGGDGPQHF; CDR3 DNA: TGTGCCAGCAGCAACCCCGGGGGGGACGGGCCCCAGCATTTT
D gene: .; clone size: .; CDR3 length: 14; V gene: TRBV7-7; J gene: TRBJ2-1; CDR3 protein: CASSAGRRSSEQFF; CDR3 DNA: TGTGCCAGCAGCGCAGGTCGGCGTTCCTCTGAGCAGTTCTTC
D gene: .; clone size: .; CDR3 length: 15; V gene: TRBV5-6; J gene: TRBJ1-2; CDR3 protein: CASSLEARVGSGYTF; CDR3 DNA: TGTGCCAGCAGCTTGGAGGCCAGGGTAGGATCGGGCTACACCTTC